Each of the 9 T cell receptor beta chains below was sequenced from the same sample in a study of regulatory dendritic cells for organ transplantation. Data came from immunoSEQ multiplex PCR; TCRdb stores just in-frame clones and leaves some out. The sample yields tens of thousands of clones, almost 80% seen once. What was sequenced was memory CD4+ T cells from blood. This sample's subset: CD45RO+ memory T cells. The receptors shown here come from a human donor in good health.

This clone occurred once. The chain carries TRBV6-5 and TRBJ1-1; D might be TRBD1 (5 bases). Germline CDR1 and CDR2: MNHEY and SVGAGI. V shed 3 bases and J shed 10 bases, with 15 bases lying between them. The CDR3 spans 13 residues. DNA for the CDR3: TGTGCCAGCAGTTATAGGGGAGGAGGTCGAGCTTTCTTT. Its protein product is CASSYRGGGRAFF.

The chain joins TRBV6-6 to TRBJ1-2; no firm D call. The CDR3 is 12 residues long. Germline values: CDR1 MNHNY, CDR2 SVGAGI (reference sequence). V was shortened by 3 bases and J by 4 bases, with 6 bases between the two germline ends. The chain's CDR3 is CASSYAAYGYTF. The CDR3 bases are TGTGCCAGCAGTTATGCAGCCTATGGCTACACCTTC.

J is TRBJ2-7 and V is TRBV6-5, with 8 bases matching TRBD1. V lost 5 bases and J lost 1; bases outside the gene matches: 4. This CDR3 comprises 14 residues. Germline V lookup: CDR1 MNHEY, CDR2 SVGAGI. CDR3 coding DNA: TGTGCCAGCAGTCCACAGGGGGGTTCCTACGAGCAGTACTTC. It encodes CASSPQGGSYEQYF.

The chain carries TRBV10-3 and TRBJ2-7; D not certain. Per germline, CDR1 ENHRY and CDR2 SYGVKD. V was shortened by 0 bases and J by 2 bases, with 8 bases between the two germline ends. The CDR3 loop spans 14 amino acids. CDR3 DNA sequence: TGTGCCATCAGTGAGTCGCGACAAACCTACGAGCAGTACTTC. Translation: CAISESRQTYEQYF.

The chain employs TRBV28 and TRBJ2-2; unclear D gene. V gave up 7 bases and J gave up 3 bases, with 9 bases separating them. The CDR3 is 13 amino acids. Germline V lookup: CDR1 MDHEN, CDR2 SYDVKM. CDR3 nucleotide sequence: TGTGCCAGCATACGGGCCGACACCGGGGAGCTGTTTTTT. Translation: CASIRADTGELFF.

The rearrangement uses TRBV7-8 and TRBJ1-5; D perhaps matches TRBD1 (5 bases). The CDR3 spans 13 residues. Deletions cut 3 bases from V and 5 bases from J, with 8 bases between. Looked up from germline, CDR1 is SGHVS and CDR2 is FQNEAQ. CDR3 DNA sequence: TGTGCCAGCAGCTTCGACAGACATCAGCCCCAGCATTTT. It codes for CASSFDRHQPQHF.

The rearrangement links TRBV7-9 to TRBJ1-2; D might be TRBD1 (5 bases). V was pared by 5 bases and J by 5 bases, with 21 bases between. The CDR3 sequence is 16 residues long. Germline V CDR1 and CDR2: SEHNR, FQNEAQ (reference sequence). For the CDR3, the DNA is TGTGCCAGCAGCCCAGGAGTTGGAGGGGCCTCGTATGGCTACACCTTC. Residues: CASSPGVGGASYGYTF. The full variable domain, rest sourced from reference TRBV7-9 and TRBJ1-2, is DTGVSQNPRHKITKRGQNVTFRCDPISEHNRLYWYRQTLGQGPEFLTYFQNEAQLEKSRLLSDRFSAERPKGSFSTLEIQRTEQGDSAMYLCASSPGVGGASYGYTFGSGTRLTVV.

CDR3 protein: CASGGRGPFEAFF. CDR3 nucleotide sequence: TGTGCCAGCGGGGGCAGGGGGCCTTTTGAAGCTTTCTTT. The chain has TRBV5-8 and TRBJ1-1; 8 positions match TRBD1. The V segment lost 7 bases and the J segment 7 bases; nucleotides outside the gene matches: 9. This CDR3 has 13 amino acids. Germline assignment: CDR1 SGHTS and CDR2 YDEGEE.

The sample holds a few counts of this clone. This sequence joins TRBV19 and TRBJ1-2; weak D call: TRBD1 (5 bases). Trimming cost V 0 bases and J 2 bases, with 13 bases left between them. Germline V gives CDR1 LNHDA, CDR2 SQIVND (reference sequence). This CDR3 region has 16 residues. DNA of the CDR3: TGTGCCAGTAGTATAGATTCGCGGGGCAGCAACTATGGCTACACCTTC. Its protein product is CASSIDSRGSNYGYTF.